The 23 T cell receptor beta chains below all came from one sample that was sequenced in a study of beta chain features in type 1 diabetes (dated by TCRdb to the late 2010s). To prepare the library, the immunoSEQ multiplex PCR assay was applied. All of the isolated RNA was reverse transcribed with the High Capacity cDNA Reverse Transcription Kit, so expressed TCRB transcripts were sequenced. TCRdb's version of the immuneACCESS table is confined to in-frame rearrangements and falls short of the full clone set. An unresolved V gene accounts for under half of the shortfall where checked; the remainder is of unknown origin. The sample table holds about 290,000 clones, of which about 7.8% were seen once. 1% of the sample goes to the ten largest clones. Source material: central memory CD4+ T cells from blood. Source of these receptors: a woman aged 18-29 years in good health.

In its sample, this clone was seen a few times. The V call is TRBV28, the J call TRBJ1-6; D remains unclear. The length of the CDR3 is 14 residues. Per germline, CDR1 MDHEN and CDR2 SYDVKM. Trimming removed 4 bases from V and 9 bases from J, with 13 bases in between. CDR3 sequence reads: CASSSPGESSPLHF. In DNA form, the CDR3 reads TGTGCCAGCAGTTCCCCGGGTGAAAGTTCACCCCTCCACTTT.

This clone has ten or more counts. CDR3 residues: CASSLGGANVLTF. As DNA, the CDR3 is TGTGCCAGCAGCTTAGGTGGGGCCAACGTCCTGACTTTC. This chain connects TRBV11-2 to TRBJ2-6, with D uncertain. From germline, CDR1 is SGHAT and CDR2 FQNNGV. CDR3 length equals 13 residues. V lost 1 base and J 3 bases, leaving 1 base between the germline ends.

CDR3 DNA: TGTGCCAGCAGTTTCACCCCGGGACACCAGCATTTT. It codes for CASSFTPGHQHF. The rearrangement joins TRBV28 to TRBJ1-5; weak D call: TRBD1 (6 bases). The V gene lost 3 bases and the J gene lost 12 bases, with 12 bases spanning the gap. CDR1 MDHEN and CDR2 SYDVKM come from the germline V gene. This CDR3 is 12 amino acids long.

The J gene is TRBJ2-4, the V gene TRBV4-1; D gene unclear. Per germline, CDR1 MGHRA and CDR2 YSYEKL. The length of the CDR3 is 15 residues. Trimming took off 4 bases at V and 2 bases at J, with 12 bases between the two ends. The CDR3 sequence: CASSPSQLSKNIQYF. The CDR3 DNA sequence: TGCGCCAGCAGCCCCAGCCAGCTGTCCAAAAACATTCAGTACTTC.

The chain carries TRBV7-6 and TRBJ2-5, with D possibly being TRBD2 (5 bases). CDR3 size: 14 residues. Germline CDR1 reads SGHVS; CDR2 reads FNYEAQ. Trimming left V 0 bases short and J 4 bases short, with 9 bases between. This CDR3 is CASSLAGEGETQYF. CDR3 coding DNA: TGTGCCAGCAGCTTAGCGGGAGAGGGAGAGACCCAGTACTTC.

The V and J genes are TRBV28 and TRBJ2-7, with D perhaps given as TRBD1 or TRBD2 (5 bases each). Trimming stripped 5 bases from V and 2 bases from J, with 16 bases between. The CDR3 is made up of 15 amino acids. From germline, CDR1 is MDHEN and CDR2 SYDVKM. CDR3 sequence (DNA): TGTGCCAGCAGTCCTCGGGACGGCTCCCCCTACGAGCAGTACGTC. This encodes CASSPRDGSPYEQYV.

The rearrangement links TRBV10-3 to TRBJ1-5; D remains ambiguous. Germline assignment: CDR1 ENHRY and CDR2 SYGVKD. Trimming took off 2 bases at V and 0 bases at J, with 14 bases between the two ends. CDR3 size: 17 residues. This CDR3 reads CAISERATPYSNQPQHF. For the CDR3, the DNA is TGTGCCATCAGTGAGCGGGCGACCCCTTATAGCAATCAGCCCCAGCATTTT.

This chain joins TRBV20-1 and TRBJ1-4; D gene unclear. The CDR3 consists of 11 residues. V lost 6 bases and J 8 bases, leaving 10 bases between the germline ends. The germline V gene encodes CDR1 DFQATT and CDR2 SNEGSKA (reference sequence). The CDR3: CSALLGEKLFF. For the CDR3, the DNA is TGCAGTGCCTTGTTGGGGGAAAAACTGTTTTTT.

In DNA, the CDR3 is TGTGCCAGCAGTTTTTCCTCCAGCCTACTGAACACTGAAGCTTTCTTT. Amino acids: CASSFSSSLLNTEAFF. The genes are TRBV27 and TRBJ1-1; D is unclear. Germline V gives CDR1 MNHEY, CDR2 SMNVEV (reference sequence). V was shortened by 3 bases and J by 0 bases, with 14 bases between the two germline ends. The CDR3 length is 16 residues.

In its sample, this clone was seen many times. The V gene is TRBV14, the J gene TRBJ2-5, with D possibly being TRBD1 (5 bases). Trimming shortened V by 2 bases and J by 7 bases, and 11 bases separated the two germline ends. CDR3 length: 13 amino acids. Germline V gives CDR1 SGHDN, CDR2 FVKESK. The CDR3, as DNA: TGTGCCAGCAGCCAAATCCTCCAGGGGACCCAGTACTTC. Translation: CASSQILQGTQYF.

About this clone itself: This CDR3 is also generated by other DNA sequences in the sample. V usage is TRBV14 and J usage is TRBJ1-6; perhaps TRBD1 as D (5 bases). Trimming removed 1 base from V and 10 bases from J, with 11 bases in between. The CDR3 spans 14 residues. Germline-derived CDR1 and CDR2 are SGHDN and FVKESK. CDR3 nucleotides: TGTGCCAGCAGCCAAGGGCAGGGAGGATCACCCCTCCACTTT. It codes for CASSQGQGGSPLHF.

J is TRBJ1-6 and V is TRBV28; D gene ambiguous. Germline values: CDR1 MDHEN, CDR2 SYDVKM. The CDR3 contains 14 residues. Between the trimmed V and J ends, which lost 6 bases and 0 bases, there was a span of 6 bases. CDR3 nucleotide sequence: TGTGCCAGCAGAGAAAGCTCCTATAATTCACCCCTCCACTTT. Its translation: CASRESSYNSPLHF.

This clone was counted a few times. The J gene is TRBJ1-2, the V gene TRBV6-5, with D possibly TRBD1 on 6 matching bases. From germline, CDR1 is MNHEY and CDR2 SVGAGI. The length of the CDR3 is 14 residues. V was pared by 5 bases and J by 10 bases, with 20 bases between. CDR3 DNA sequence: TGTGCCAGCAGTCCAATCCCCTCTAGACAGGCCTACACCTTC. Its translation is CASSPIPSRQAYTF.

The chain uses TRBV11-2 and TRBJ2-2; possible D gene TRBD2, 5 bases. V was clipped by 0 bases and J by 0 bases, with 5 bases between them. CDR3 size: 15 residues. The germline gives CDR1 SGHAT, CDR2 FQNNGV. The chain's CDR3 is CASSLERANTGELFF. The CDR3 bases are TGTGCCAGCAGCTTAGAGCGGGCGAACACCGGGGAGCTGTTTTTT.

This clone turned up a few times. V and J are TRBV2 and TRBJ1-3; D not resolved. This CDR3 region has 15 residues. Germline CDR1 and CDR2: SNHLY and FYNNEI. Trimming pared 0 bases from V and 0 bases from J, leaving 6 bases between. The CDR3, as DNA: TGTGCCAGCAGTGAAGCAAGGGCCTCTGGAAACACCATATATTTT. Encoded protein: CASSEARASGNTIYF.

Only a few counts were recorded for this clone. At one of its ends the junction is not consistent with the germline gene, which may arise from a read error. This sequence joins TRBV2 and TRBJ2-1; either TRBD1 or TRBD2 may supply D (5 bases each). Germline V gene lookup returns CDR1 SNHLY and CDR2 FYNNEI. This CDR3 region has 11 residues. The CDR3 loop reads CATSDGTRGFF. CDR3 in DNA: TGTGCCACCAGTGATGGGACCCGGGGGTTCTTC.

The rearrangement uses TRBV11-3 and TRBJ2-1; the D is unclear. Trimming took 2 bases from V and 10 from J, leaving 12 bases between them. There are 13 residues in the CDR3. The germline gives CDR1 SGHNT, CDR2 YENEEA. The CDR3 spells CASSLIPPGEQFF. The CDR3 DNA reads as TGTGCCAGCAGCTTAATCCCTCCCGGGGAGCAGTTCTTC.

This clone was counted many times. This chain links TRBV2 with TRBJ2-7; D is undetermined. Germline assignment: CDR1 SNHLY and CDR2 FYNNEI. The CDR3 is 13 residues long. V gave up 6 bases and J gave up 4 bases, with 13 bases separating them. Here the CDR3 DNA reads TGTGCCAGCAGCGCCGTCACGACTTACGAGCAGTACTTC. It translates to CASSAVTTYEQYF.

The chain carries TRBV28 and TRBJ1-5; the match to TRBD1 covers 8 bases. The germline V gene has CDR1 MDHEN and CDR2 SYDVKM. The CDR3 runs to 14 residues. Losses at the gene ends were 5 bases for V and 6 bases for J; bases not matched to a gene: 6. The CDR3 DNA follows: TGTGCCAGCAGTCGGGCAGGGGGCGGTCAGCCCCAGCATTTT. Protein: CASSRAGGGQPQHF.

The rearrangement links TRBV9 to TRBJ2-1; possible D gene TRBD1, 5 bases. CDR1 and CDR2 from the germline V gene are SGDLS and YYNGEE. Trimming shortened V by 5 bases and J by 7 bases, and 19 bases separated the two germline ends. The CDR3 sequence is 15 residues long. CDR3 coding DNA: TGTGCCAGCAGACCTTTAGCACTAAAGGGGAATGAGCAGTTCTTC. This sequence encodes CASRPLALKGNEQFF.

A few counts support this clone. J is TRBJ2-7 and V is TRBV5-1; D could derive from TRBD1 or TRBD2 (5 bases each). Trimming shortened V by 2 bases and J by 3 bases, and 12 bases separated the two germline ends. Germline lookup yields CDR1 SGHRS and CDR2 YFSETQ. The CDR3 contains 14 residues. Here the CDR3 DNA reads TGCGCCAGCAGCTTACGGTCAGGGAGCTACGAGCAGTACTTC. Translating gives CASSLRSGSYEQYF.

The chain recombines TRBV19 with TRBJ2-3, with 7 nucleotides matching TRBD2. CDR1 is LNHDA, CDR2 SQIVND, per germline (reference sequence). Germline trimming cut 5 bases from V and 10 bases from J; bases unmatched to any gene: 15. This CDR3 spans 15 amino acids. DNA of the CDR3: TGTGCCAGTAGTGAGAGGCCCCCCGGTGCGGGAGCGCAGTATTTT. Its translation is CASSERPPGAGAQYF.

This clone was detected only a few times. The J gene is TRBJ2-7, the V gene TRBV6-1, with D possibly TRBD1 on 5 matching bases. This CDR3 spans 14 amino acids. Germline CDR1 MNHNS, CDR2 SASEGT. Between the trimmed V and J ends, which lost 4 bases and 6 bases, there was a span of 16 bases. CDR3 coding DNA: TGTGCCAGCAGTGCCGACAGTTTAAGACCCGAGCAGTACGTC. Translating it yields CASSADSLRPEQYV.